The 22 T cell receptor beta chains given below trace back to one sample, sequenced in a study of T cell repertoires in ileal Crohn's disease. Time point: inflamed ileum from the surgical specimen. The repertoire was sequenced with immunoSEQ multiplex PCR; TCRdb's copy has only in-frame clones and lacks some. The top ten clones hold approximately 11% of a sample with 8,000 or so clones, almost 85% of them seen once. The source material was ileal tissue. The receptors derive from an adult with Crohn's disease.

The V and J genes are TRBV6-1 and TRBJ2-2; D remains ambiguous. With 8 bases removed from V and 0 bases from J, the gap between germline ends came to 10 bases. This CDR3 has 14 amino acids. CDR1 and CDR2 from the germline V gene are MNHNS and SASEGT. Here the CDR3 reads CASSIESNTGELFF. The CDR3 DNA reads as TGTGCCAGCTCTATCGAATCGAACACCGGGGAGCTGTTTTTT.

V and J are TRBV7-2 and TRBJ1-5, with a weak D call TRBD1 (5 bases). Looked up from germline, CDR1 is SGHTA and CDR2 is FQGNSA. The V end was cut by 1 base, the J end by 6 bases, with 13 bases between. The CDR3 spans 15 residues. Here the CDR3 reads CASSLEGAIFQPQHF. CDR3 sequence (DNA): TGTGCCAGCAGCTTAGAAGGGGCGATTTTTCAGCCCCAGCATTTT.

The chain links TRBV19 to TRBJ1-1; D unresolved. Germline CDR1 and CDR2: LNHDA and SQIVND (reference sequence). Trimming left V 7 bases short and J 1 base short, with 13 bases between. The CDR3 spans 14 residues. The CDR3 DNA reads as TGTGCCAGTACCCCGACTAACGGGAACACTGAAGCTTTCTTT. It specifies CASTPTNGNTEAFF.

The chain couples TRBV5-4 to TRBJ2-7; 8 nucleotides agree with TRBD2. The CDR3 is made up of 15 amino acids. V lost 5 bases and J lost 6; bases outside the gene matches: 13. CDR1 SGHNT and CDR2 YYREEE come from the germline V gene (reference sequence). The CDR3 DNA sequence: TGTGCCAGCAGTCCCAGGGCGGGGGGATACGGCGAGCAGTACTTC. Translating gives CASSPRAGGYGEQYF.

The V and J genes are TRBV4-1 and TRBJ2-7; 10 nucleotides line up with TRBD1. V lost 2 bases and J lost 6; bases outside the gene matches: 10. The CDR3 extends over 16 amino acids. The germline gives CDR1 MGHRA, CDR2 YSYEKL. As DNA, the CDR3 is TGCGCCAGCAGCCAAACCTGGGACAGGGGTCGGCCCGAGCAGTACTTC. This sequence encodes CASSQTWDRGRPEQYF.

V is TRBV5-4 and J is TRBJ2-3; D uncertain. V lost 2 bases and J lost 2, with 15 bases in between. CDR1 SGHNT and CDR2 YYREEE come from the germline V gene (reference sequence). The length of the CDR3 is 16 residues. CDR3 nucleotides: TGTGCCAGCAGCTTTCGACAAGAACTGAACACAGATACGCAGTATTTT. Its protein is CASSFRQELNTDTQYF.

This clone rates as medium-sized. V usage is TRBV7-9 and J usage is TRBJ1-6; D unclear. CDR1 is SEHNR, CDR2 FQNEAQ, per germline (reference sequence). This CDR3 has 15 residues. Trimming took 5 bases from V and 7 from J, leaving 15 bases between them. The CDR3 DNA sequence: TGTGCCAGCAGCCAAGCAGCGACTGGCAATTCACCCCTCCACTTT. This sequence encodes CASSQAATGNSPLHF.

This chain links TRBV19 with TRBJ1-5; D is undetermined. This CDR3 is built from 13 residues. Germline CDR1 is LNHDA and CDR2 is SQIVND (reference sequence). The V gene lost 4 bases and the J gene lost 7 bases, with 11 bases spanning the gap. The CDR3 reads CASSTSSGQPQHF. Here the CDR3 DNA reads TGTGCCAGTAGTACCTCGTCCGGGCAGCCCCAGCATTTT. The complete variable domain, with remaining parts taken from reference TRBV19 and TRBJ1-5, reads DGGITQSPKYLFRKEGQNVTLSCEQNLNHDAMYWYRQDPGQGLRLIYYSQIVNDFQKGDIAEGYSVSREKKESFPLTVTSAQKNPTAFYLCASSTSSGQPQHFGDGTRLSIL.

This chain connects TRBV6-1 to TRBJ2-5; 10 bases line up with TRBD2. This CDR3 spans 15 amino acids. CDR1 and CDR2 from the germline V gene are MNHNS and SASEGT. Trimming at V came to 5 bases and at J to 5 bases, leaving 8 bases not matched to a gene. The CDR3 reads CASSQTSGAGETQYF. DNA of the CDR3: TGTGCCAGCAGTCAAACTAGCGGGGCTGGGGAGACCCAGTACTTC.

This clone was detected only once. V usage is TRBV14 and J usage is TRBJ2-1; D gene unclear. V was pared by 2 bases and J by 0 bases, with 8 bases between. CDR3 length: 15 amino acids. Per germline, CDR1 SGHDN and CDR2 FVKESK. CDR3 sequence reads: CASSQRGSSYNEQFF. The CDR3 DNA reads TGTGCCAGCAGCCAAAGAGGCAGCTCCTACAATGAGCAGTTCTTC.

This chain links TRBV18 with TRBJ2-7, with D possibly matching TRBD1 (6 bases). Trimming removed 4 bases at V and 5 bases at J, with 21 bases between. Germline V gene sequence: CDR1 KGHSH, CDR2 LQKENI. The CDR3 is made up of 16 amino acids. CDR3 protein: CASSLSGSPRGDEQYF. The CDR3 nucleotides read TGTGCCAGCTCACTGTCGGGGAGCCCCAGGGGCGACGAGCAGTACTTC.

This chain joins TRBV5-1 and TRBJ1-2; TRBD1 matches 9 bases. In germline, CDR1 is SGHRS, CDR2 YFSETQ. The length of the CDR3 is 15 residues. V lost 5 bases, J lost 4 bases, and 9 bases stayed unmatched. This chain's CDR3 is CASRETGGDSYGYTF. The DNA for the CDR3 is TGCGCCAGCAGGGAAACAGGGGGCGATTCCTATGGCTACACCTTC.

This clone was seen just once. DNA of the CDR3: TGTGCCAGCGATTCCGGACAGGGCTCTGGAAACACCATATATTTT. Translating it yields CASDSGQGSGNTIYF. This chain joins TRBV2 and TRBJ1-3; 8 positions agree with TRBD1. CDR3 length: 15 amino acids. Germline loops: CDR1 SNHLY, CDR2 FYNNEI. With V trimmed by 8 bases and J by 0 bases, 6 bases remained unmatched.

The V gene is TRBV7-8, the J gene TRBJ1-6; the match to TRBD1 covers 8 bases. Germline trimming cut 7 bases from V and 6 bases from J; bases unmatched to any gene: 8. Germline V gene data show CDR1 as SGHVS and CDR2 as FQNEAQ. CDR3 size: 15 residues. The CDR3 DNA is TGTGCCAGCAAGGATTCCACAGGGGGTAATTCACCCCTCCACTTT. Translation: CASKDSTGGNSPLHF.

V and J are TRBV19 and TRBJ1-1; 10 bases align to TRBD1. This CDR3 contains 15 residues. Germline CDR1 LNHDA, CDR2 SQIVND (reference sequence). V lost 5 bases to trimming and J lost 4 bases; unmatched junction nucleotides: 7. The DNA of the CDR3 is TGTGCCAGTAGTCCACGGACAGGGGGAGGCACTGAAGCTTTCTTT. It encodes CASSPRTGGGTEAFF.

The chain employs TRBV5-1 and TRBJ2-1; the D call may be TRBD1 or TRBD2 (5 bases each). The CDR3 sequence is 17 residues long. Germline V lookup: CDR1 SGHRS, CDR2 YFSETQ. With 2 bases removed from V and 8 bases from J, the gap between germline ends came to 23 bases. Here the CDR3 reads CASSFKPIGAGGDEQFF. CDR3 DNA: TGCGCCAGCAGCTTCAAGCCGATAGGGGCAGGAGGTGATGAGCAGTTCTTC. The entire variable domain, with the rest obtained from reference TRBV5-1 and TRBJ2-1, is as follows: KAGVTQTPRYLIKTRGQQVTLSCSPISGHRSVSWYQQTPGQGLQFLFEYFSETQRNKGNFPGRFSGRQFSNSRSEMNVSTLELGDSALYLCASSFKPIGAGGDEQFFGPGTRLTVL.

The gene calls are TRBV30 and TRBJ1-1, with 7 bases aligning to TRBD1. The germline V gene has CDR1 GTSNPN and CDR2 SVGIG (reference sequence). V lost 7 bases and J lost 4; bases outside the gene matches: 6. The CDR3 consists of 12 residues. The CDR3 sequence: CAYEGAVTEAFF. The CDR3 region has the DNA TGTGCCTACGAGGGGGCCGTCACTGAAGCTTTCTTT.

The rearrangement uses TRBV18 and TRBJ1-2, with unresolved D. Trimming pared 3 bases from V and 0 bases from J, leaving 5 bases between. CDR1 and CDR2 (germline): KGHSH, LQKENI. This CDR3 comprises 13 residues. This CDR3 is CASSPGSNYGYTF. CDR3 DNA: TGTGCCAGCTCACCGGGGTCTAACTATGGCTACACCTTC.

This chain connects TRBV11-2 to TRBJ2-7, with D uncertain. Germline loops: CDR1 SGHAT, CDR2 FQNNGV. V lost 5 bases and J 3 bases, leaving 5 bases between the germline ends. The CDR3 is made up of 11 amino acids. The CDR3 sequence is CASSANYEQYF. DNA of the CDR3: TGTGCCAGCAGCGCAAACTACGAGCAGTACTTC.

This clone came up a few times. The chain combines TRBV19 with TRBJ2-2; perhaps D is TRBD1 or TRBD2 (6 bases each). V lost 7 bases, J lost 3 bases, and 12 bases lay in between. Germline assignment: CDR1 LNHDA and CDR2 SQIVND (reference sequence). The CDR3 is 14 residues long. CDR3 sequence: CASKGGSDTGELFF. CDR3 nucleotides: TGTGCCAGTAAAGGGGGGTCGGACACCGGGGAGCTGTTTTTT.

This clone was seen once. This chain joins TRBV6-1 and TRBJ2-7; 9 nucleotides agree with TRBD1. The length of the CDR3 is 15 residues. Germline CDR1 reads MNHNS; CDR2 reads SASEGT. J was trimmed by 1 base and V by 5 bases; bases with no gene match: 6. The CDR3 sequence: CASSLHDRGSYEQYF. CDR3 nucleotide sequence: TGTGCCAGCAGTTTGCATGACAGGGGGTCCTACGAGCAGTACTTC.

The chain employs TRBV6-5 and TRBJ1-2; tentatively, D is TRBD1 (6 bases). The CDR3 is 14 residues long. Germline V gene data show CDR1 as MNHEY and CDR2 as SVGAGI. With 6 bases removed from V and 2 bases from J, the gap between germline ends came to 13 bases. CDR3 residues: CASRRGVGNYGYTF. In DNA, the CDR3 is TGTGCCAGCAGAAGGGGGGTGGGGAACTATGGCTACACCTTC.